The sequence of this T cell receptor beta chain was determined in a study of cytotoxic CD8 clonotypes in ibrutinib-treated CLL. The study, taken as a whole, reports: Clonality was higher at ibrutinib response and returned toward baseline at progression.

Assay used: immunoSEQ multiplex PCR; TCRdb lists only in-frame clones, some missing. The table includes 50,000 to 65,000 clones, over 60% detected once. The CDR3 covers 14 residues. Germline values: CDR1 MNHEY, CDR2 SVGAGI. V lost 3 bases to trimming and J lost 2 bases, with 8 bases between them. A note on this clone: Its cognate antigen is unknown.

The sequence was collected from a human donor with chronic lymphocytic leukemia. The starting material was PBMCs, obtained after 12 months of ibrutinib treatment. This chain connects TRBV6-5 to TRBJ1-3, with unresolved D. The CDR3 nucleotides are TGTGCCAGCAGTTATTCGGTGGCTGGAAACACCATATATTTT. This codes for CASSYSVAGNTIYF.